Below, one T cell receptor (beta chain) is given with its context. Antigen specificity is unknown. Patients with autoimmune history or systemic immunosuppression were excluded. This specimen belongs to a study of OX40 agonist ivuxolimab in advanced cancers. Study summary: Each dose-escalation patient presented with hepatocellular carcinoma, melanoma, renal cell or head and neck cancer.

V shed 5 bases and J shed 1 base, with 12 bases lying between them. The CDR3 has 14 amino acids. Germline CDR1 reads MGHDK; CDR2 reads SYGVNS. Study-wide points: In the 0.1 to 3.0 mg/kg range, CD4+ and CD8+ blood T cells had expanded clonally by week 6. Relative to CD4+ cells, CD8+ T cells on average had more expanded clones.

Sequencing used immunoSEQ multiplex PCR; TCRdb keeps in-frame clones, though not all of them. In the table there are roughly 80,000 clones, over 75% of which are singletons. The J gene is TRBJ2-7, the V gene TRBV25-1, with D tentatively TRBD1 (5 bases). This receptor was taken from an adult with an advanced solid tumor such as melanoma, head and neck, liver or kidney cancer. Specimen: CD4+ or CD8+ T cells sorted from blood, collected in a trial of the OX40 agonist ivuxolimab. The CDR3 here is CASSRTQNSYEQYF. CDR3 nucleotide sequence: TGTGCCAGCAGTAGGACACAGAATTCCTACGAGCAGTACTTC.